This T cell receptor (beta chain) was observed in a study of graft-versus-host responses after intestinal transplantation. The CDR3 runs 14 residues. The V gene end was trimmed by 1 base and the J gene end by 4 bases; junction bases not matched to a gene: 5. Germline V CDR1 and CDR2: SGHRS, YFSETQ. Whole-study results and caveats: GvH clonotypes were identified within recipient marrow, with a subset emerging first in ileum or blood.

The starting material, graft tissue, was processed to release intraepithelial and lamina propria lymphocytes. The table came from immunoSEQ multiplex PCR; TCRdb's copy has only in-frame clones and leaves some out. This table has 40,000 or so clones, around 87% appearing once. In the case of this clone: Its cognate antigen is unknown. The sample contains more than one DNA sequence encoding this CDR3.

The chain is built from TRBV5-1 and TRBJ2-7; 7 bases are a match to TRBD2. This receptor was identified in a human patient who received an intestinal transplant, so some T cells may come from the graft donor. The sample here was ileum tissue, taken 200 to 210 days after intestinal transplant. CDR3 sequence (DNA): TGCGCCAGCAGCTTGAAGCGGGGACCGTACGAGCAGTACTTC. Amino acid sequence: CASSLKRGPYEQYF.